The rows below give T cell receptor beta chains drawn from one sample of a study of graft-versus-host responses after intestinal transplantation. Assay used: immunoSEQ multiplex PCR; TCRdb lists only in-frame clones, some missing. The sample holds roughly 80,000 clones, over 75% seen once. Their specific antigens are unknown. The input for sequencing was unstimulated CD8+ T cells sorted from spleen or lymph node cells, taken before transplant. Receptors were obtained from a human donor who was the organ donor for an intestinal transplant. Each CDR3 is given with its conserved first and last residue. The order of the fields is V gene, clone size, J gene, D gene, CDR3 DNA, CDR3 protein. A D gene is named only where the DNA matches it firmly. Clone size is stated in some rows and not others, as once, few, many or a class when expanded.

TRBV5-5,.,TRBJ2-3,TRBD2,TGTGCCAGCAGCGTGGGACTAGCGGGGTTCACAGATACGCAGTATTTT,CASSVGLAGFTDTQYF
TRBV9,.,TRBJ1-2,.,TGTGCCAGCAGCGCTGGGAATGGCTACACCTTC,CASSAGNGYTF
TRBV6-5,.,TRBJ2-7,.,TGTGCCAGCAGTTACCTTACAGGTACCTACGAGCAGTACTTC,CASSYLTGTYEQYF
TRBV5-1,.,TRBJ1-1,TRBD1,TGCGCCAGCAGCACTGGACAGGGGGCCGGTGAAGCTTTCTTT,CASSTGQGAGEAFF
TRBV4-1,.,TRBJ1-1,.,TGCGCCAGCAGCGCGCAGGGAGGTGAGGGCACTGAAGCTTTCTTT,CASSAQGGEGTEAFF
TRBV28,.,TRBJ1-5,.,TGTGCCAGCAGTCCTCCCGGGGCAAGGGCCCTCAATCAGCCCCAGCATTTT,CASSPPGARALNQPQHF
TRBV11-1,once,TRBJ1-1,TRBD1,TGTGCCAGCAGCTCCGGACAGGGGGCTATGAGCACTGAAGCTTTCTTT,CASSSGQGAMSTEAFF
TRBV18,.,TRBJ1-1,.,TGTGCCAGCTCACCACGGCTTCGGACAGAGAACACTGAAGCTTTCTTT,CASSPRLRTENTEAFF
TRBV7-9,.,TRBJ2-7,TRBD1,TGTGCCAGCAGCGCAACAGGGGACGAGCAGTACTTC,CASSATGDEQYF
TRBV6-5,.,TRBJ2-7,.,TGTGCCAGCAGTTACTCGAAGCTAAACGAGCAGTACTTC,CASSYSKLNEQYF
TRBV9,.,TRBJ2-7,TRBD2,TGTGCCAGCAGCGTAGGGCTAGCGGGGTATGAGCAGTACTTC,CASSVGLAGYEQYF
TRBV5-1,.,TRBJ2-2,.,TGCGCCAGCAGCGAACGTACAGGGTCCGGGGAGCTGTTTTTT,CASSERTGSGELFF
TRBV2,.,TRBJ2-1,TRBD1,TGTGCCAGCAAGGTTTCGGGACAGGGCAATGAGCAGTTCTTC,CASKVSGQGNEQFF
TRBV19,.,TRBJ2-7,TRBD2,TGTGCCAGTAGTGCGGGGGCCTACGAGCAGTACTTC,CASSAGAYEQYF
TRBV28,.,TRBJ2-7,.,TGTGCCTCGACGGATACCTACGAGCAGTACTTC,CASTDTYEQYF
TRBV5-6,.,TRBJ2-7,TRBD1,TGTGCCAGCAGCTCCATTCCGGGACAGGGGGTCTACGAGCAGTACTTC,CASSSIPGQGVYEQYF